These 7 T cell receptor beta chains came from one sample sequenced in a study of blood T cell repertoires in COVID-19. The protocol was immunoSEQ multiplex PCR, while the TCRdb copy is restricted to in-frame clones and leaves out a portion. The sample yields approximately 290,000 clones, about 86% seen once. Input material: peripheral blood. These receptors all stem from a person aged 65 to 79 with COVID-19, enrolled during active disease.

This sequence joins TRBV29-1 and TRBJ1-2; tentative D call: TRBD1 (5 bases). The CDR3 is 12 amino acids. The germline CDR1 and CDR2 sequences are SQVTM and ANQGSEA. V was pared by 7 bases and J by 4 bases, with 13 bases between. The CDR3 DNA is TGCAGCGCCTGGGGGGGAGTCTATGGCTACACCTTC. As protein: CSAWGGVYGYTF.

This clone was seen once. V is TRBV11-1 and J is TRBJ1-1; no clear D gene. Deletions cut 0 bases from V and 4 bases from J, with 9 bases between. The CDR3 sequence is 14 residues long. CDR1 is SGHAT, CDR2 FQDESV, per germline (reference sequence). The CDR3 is CASSLARQPTEAFF. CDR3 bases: TGTGCCAGCAGCTTAGCGCGGCAGCCCACTGAAGCTTTCTTT.

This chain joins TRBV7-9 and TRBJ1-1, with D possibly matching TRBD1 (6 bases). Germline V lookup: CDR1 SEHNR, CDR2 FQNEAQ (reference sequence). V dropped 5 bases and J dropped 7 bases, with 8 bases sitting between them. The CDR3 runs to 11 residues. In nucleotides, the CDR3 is TGTGCCAGCAGCGGACAGTTTGAAGCTTTCTTT. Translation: CASSGQFEAFF.

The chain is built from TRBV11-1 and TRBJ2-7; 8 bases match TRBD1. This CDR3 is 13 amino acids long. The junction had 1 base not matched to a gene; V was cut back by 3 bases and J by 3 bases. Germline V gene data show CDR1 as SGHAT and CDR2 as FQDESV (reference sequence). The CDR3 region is CASSLGQVYEQYF. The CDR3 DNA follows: TGTGCCAGCAGCTTGGGACAGGTCTACGAGCAGTACTTC. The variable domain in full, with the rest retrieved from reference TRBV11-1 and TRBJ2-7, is EAEVAQSPRYKITEKSQAVAFWCDPISGHATLYWYRQILGQGPELLVQFQDESVVDDSQLPKDRFSAERLKGVDSTLKIQPAELGDSAMYLCASSLGQVYEQYFGPGTRLTVT.

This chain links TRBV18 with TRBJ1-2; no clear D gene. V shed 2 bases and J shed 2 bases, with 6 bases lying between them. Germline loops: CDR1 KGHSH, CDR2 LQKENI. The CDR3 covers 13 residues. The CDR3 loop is CASSPSQNYGYTF. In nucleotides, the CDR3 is TGTGCCAGCTCACCATCACAGAACTATGGCTACACCTTC.

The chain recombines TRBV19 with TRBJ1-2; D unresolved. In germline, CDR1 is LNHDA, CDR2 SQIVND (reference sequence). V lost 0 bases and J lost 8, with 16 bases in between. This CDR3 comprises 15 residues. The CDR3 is CASSIDDGGMGGYTF. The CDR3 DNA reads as TGTGCCAGTAGTATAGATGATGGAGGTATGGGAGGCTACACCTTC.

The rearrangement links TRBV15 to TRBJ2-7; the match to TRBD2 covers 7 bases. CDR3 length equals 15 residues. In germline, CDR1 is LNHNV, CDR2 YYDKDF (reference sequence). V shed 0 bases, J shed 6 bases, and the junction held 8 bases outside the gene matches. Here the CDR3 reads CATSRDRAGVSEQYF. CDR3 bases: TGTGCCACCAGCAGAGATCGTGCGGGAGTCAGCGAGCAGTACTTC. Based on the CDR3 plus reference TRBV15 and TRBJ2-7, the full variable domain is DAMVIQNPRYQVTQFGKPVTLSCSQTLNHNVMYWYQQKSSQAPKLLFHYYDKDFNNEADTPDNFQSRRPNTSFCFLDIRSPGLGDTAMYLCATSRDRAGVSEQYFGPGTRLTVT.